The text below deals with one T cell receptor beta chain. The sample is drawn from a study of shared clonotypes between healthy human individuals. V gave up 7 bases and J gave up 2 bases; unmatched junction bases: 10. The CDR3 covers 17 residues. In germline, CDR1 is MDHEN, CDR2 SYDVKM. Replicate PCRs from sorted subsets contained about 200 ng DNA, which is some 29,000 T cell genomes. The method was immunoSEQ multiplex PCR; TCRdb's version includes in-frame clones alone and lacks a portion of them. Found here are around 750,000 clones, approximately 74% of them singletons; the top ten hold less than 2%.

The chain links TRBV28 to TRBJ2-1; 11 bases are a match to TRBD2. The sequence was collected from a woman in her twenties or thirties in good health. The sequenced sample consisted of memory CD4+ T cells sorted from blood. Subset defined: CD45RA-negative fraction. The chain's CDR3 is CASTALTSGRPYNEQFF. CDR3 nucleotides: TGTGCCAGCACAGCCCTTACTAGCGGGAGACCCTACAATGAGCAGTTCTTC.